These 28 T cell receptor beta chains were all obtained from the same sample, sequenced in a study of shared clonotypes between healthy human individuals. Some clones are missing from TCRdb's copy, which holds only in-frame ones; the method was immunoSEQ multiplex PCR. This sample has some 2.1 million clones, with 85% to 95% found just once. Source material: naive CD4+ T cells sorted from blood. Subset indicated: CD45RA+ positively selected. These TCRs come from a man in his late teens or twenties in good health.

The chain has TRBV19 and TRBJ2-1, with D maybe TRBD1 (5 bases). V shed 4 bases and J shed 8 bases, with 6 bases lying between them. The CDR3 runs to 11 residues. Germline assignment: CDR1 LNHDA and CDR2 SQIVND (reference sequence). CDR3 nucleotides: TGTGCCAGTAGTAGCAGGGATGAGCAGTTCTTC. Translating it yields CASSSRDEQFF.

The J gene is TRBJ1-1, the V gene TRBV4-2; maybe TRBD1 (5 bases). The CDR3 covers 17 residues. V was cut by 0 bases and J by 0 bases, with 14 bases left in between. Germline V gene lookup returns CDR1 LGHNA and CDR2 YNFKEQ. CDR3 nucleotide sequence: TGTGCCAGCAGCCAAGATTTAGCAGGGCCCATGAACACTGAAGCTTTCTTT. As protein: CASSQDLAGPMNTEAFF.

This clone was recorded only once. The gene calls are TRBV28 and TRBJ2-7; either TRBD1 or TRBD2 may supply D (7 bases each). Trimming took off 3 bases at V and 6 bases at J, with 15 bases between the two ends. Germline assignment: CDR1 MDHEN and CDR2 SYDVKM. The CDR3 has 14 amino acids. CDR3 residues: CASSLEGGGLEQYF. The CDR3 region has the DNA TGTGCCAGCAGTTTGGAGGGAGGGGGCCTCGAGCAGTACTTC.

The chain links TRBV5-1 to TRBJ1-2; D remains ambiguous. The CDR3 runs to 13 residues. Germline CDR1 is SGHRS and CDR2 is YFSETQ. Trimming removed 0 bases from V and 1 base from J, with 4 bases in between. In DNA, the CDR3 is TGCGCCAGCAGCTTGGACTTTAACTATGGCTACACCTTC. Protein: CASSLDFNYGYTF.

The CDR3 DNA follows: TGTGCCAGCAGACCCGGGCTAGCGAGAGGTGGGGAGACCCAGTACTTC. Its translation is CASRPGLARGGETQYF. The V gene is TRBV2, the J gene TRBJ2-5; tentatively, D is TRBD2 (6 bases). CDR3 length: 16 amino acids. Germline values: CDR1 SNHLY, CDR2 FYNNEI. The V end lost 6 bases, the J end lost 5 bases, and 22 bases lay between the germline ends. The complete variable domain, with remaining parts taken from reference TRBV2 and TRBJ2-5, reads EPEVTQTPSHQVTQMGQEVILRCVPISNHLYFYWYRQILGQKVEFLVSFYNNEISEKSEIFDDQFSVERPDGSNFTLKIRSTKLEDSAMYFCASRPGLARGGETQYFGPGTRLLVL.

V and J are TRBV5-1 and TRBJ1-4, with a weak D call TRBD1 (5 bases). The length of the CDR3 is 15 residues. Germline V gene sequence: CDR1 SGHRS, CDR2 YFSETQ. V gave up 1 base and J gave up 3 bases, with 10 bases separating them. The CDR3 DNA follows: TGCGCCAGCAGCTTGTCCGGGGGAGCTAATGAAAAACTGTTTTTT. Amino acid sequence: CASSLSGGANEKLFF.

The chain links TRBV5-8 to TRBJ1-4; 8 bases match TRBD1. The germline V gene has CDR1 SGHTS and CDR2 YDEGEE. The CDR3 covers 16 residues. After removal of 4 bases from V and 0 bases from J, the junction contained 5 bases not matched to a gene. The CDR3 loop is CASSGGQVTTNEKLFF. The CDR3, as DNA: TGTGCCAGCAGCGGGGGACAGGTGACAACTAATGAAAAACTGTTTTTT.

The J gene is TRBJ2-7, the V gene TRBV6-5; TRBD2 matches at 9 bases. The CDR3 totals 15 residues. Per germline, CDR1 MNHEY and CDR2 SVGAGI. V was clipped by 6 bases and J by 4 bases; unmatched bases: 10. CDR3 in DNA: TGTGCCAGCAGACACACCGGGACTAGCACGTACGAGCAGTACTTC. Translated, it gives CASRHTGTSTYEQYF.

J is TRBJ1-5 and V is TRBV4-1; 7 positions agree with TRBD1. Germline values: CDR1 MGHRA, CDR2 YSYEKL. Trimming cost V 4 bases and J 2 bases; bases outside gene matches: 5. The CDR3 is made up of 15 amino acids. CDR3 in amino acids: CASSPAGTGNQPQHF. In DNA form, the CDR3 reads TGCGCCAGCAGCCCGGCCGGGACAGGCAATCAGCCCCAGCATTTT.

V is TRBV6-5 and J is TRBJ2-7; 11 nucleotides line up with TRBD2. V lost 6 bases to trimming and J lost 2 bases; unmatched junction nucleotides: 6. The CDR3 covers 15 residues. Per germline, CDR1 MNHEY and CDR2 SVGAGI. This CDR3 is CASSLLSGGAYEQYF. The CDR3 nucleotides read TGTGCCAGCAGCCTGCTTAGCGGGGGGGCCTACGAGCAGTACTTC.

The gene calls are TRBV7-2 and TRBJ1-4; D possibly corresponds to TRBD1 (5 bases). V was cut by 5 bases and J by 12 bases, with 16 bases left in between. The CDR3 runs to 13 residues. CDR1 is SGHTA and CDR2 is FQGNSA in the germline V gene. The CDR3 region has the DNA TGTGCCAGCAGCCCGACGTTGGGGACGCAACTGTTTTTT. Protein product: CASSPTLGTQLFF. The complete variable domain, with remaining parts taken from reference TRBV7-2 and TRBJ1-4, reads GAGVSQSPSNKVTEKGKDVELRCDPISGHTALYWYRQSLGQGLEFLIYFQGNSAPDKSGLPSDRFSAERTGGSVSTLTIQRTQQEDSAVYLCASSPTLGTQLFFGSGTQLSVL.

V is TRBV10-1 and J is TRBJ2-1, with 7 bases aligning to TRBD1. CDR3 length: 15 residues. CDR1 and CDR2 (germline): WNHNN, SYGVQD (reference sequence). V trimming: 6 bases; J trimming: 4 bases; junction bases outside the gene matches: 9. CDR3 sequence reads: CASSASGTAYNEQFF. CDR3 nucleotide sequence: TGCGCCAGCAGCGCCTCGGGGACAGCTTACAATGAGCAGTTCTTC.

This clone has just one count. The chain has TRBV30 and TRBJ1-2, with a possible D match to TRBD1 (5 bases). The length of the CDR3 is 14 residues. Germline CDR1 reads GTSNPN; CDR2 reads SVGIG (reference sequence). V was cut by 5 bases and J by 4 bases, with 17 bases left in between. CDR3 coding DNA: TGTGCCTGGGCTGGGGGGGGACCAGCCTATGGCTACACCTTC. It encodes CAWAGGGPAYGYTF.

In DNA, the CDR3 is TGTGCCAGCAGCTGGCGGAGAGGACTAGCGGGACAAGAGACCCAGTACTTC. It encodes CASSWRRGLAGQETQYF. The chain joins TRBV7-8 to TRBJ2-5; 12 bases agree with TRBD2. The germline V gene has CDR1 SGHVS and CDR2 FQNEAQ. The CDR3 runs to 17 residues. The trim removed 4 bases at V and 2 bases at J, leaving 8 bases unmatched.

This clone was recorded only once. The chain uses TRBV6-5 and TRBJ1-1; unclear D gene. CDR3 size: 13 residues. Germline CDR1 and CDR2: MNHEY and SVGAGI. V was shortened by 4 bases and J by 0 bases, with 6 bases between the two germline ends. CDR3 residues: CASSSLLNTEAFF. CDR3 DNA: TGTGCCAGCAGTTCTCTTTTGAACACTGAAGCTTTCTTT.

The chain carries TRBV4-3 and TRBJ2-1; D is ambiguous. This CDR3 has 15 amino acids. Germline CDR1 is LGHNA and CDR2 is YSLEER. V lost 4 bases, J lost 12 bases, and 22 bases lay in between. In DNA, the CDR3 is TGCGCCAGCAGCCGCCCCGGACCAGGACGGTCAGTGCAGTTCTTC. Translating it yields CASSRPGPGRSVQFF.

The V and J genes are TRBV30 and TRBJ1-6, with D uncertain. Germline V gene lookup returns CDR1 GTSNPN and CDR2 SVGIG (reference sequence). V was clipped by 0 bases and J by 7 bases, with 10 bases between them. The CDR3 extends over 14 amino acids. CDR3 protein: CAWSVGIGNSPLHF. DNA of the CDR3: TGTGCCTGGAGTGTGGGGATTGGGAATTCACCCCTCCACTTT.

The J gene is TRBJ2-6, the V gene TRBV30; unclear D gene. Looked up from germline, CDR1 is GTSNPN and CDR2 is SVGIG (reference sequence). V gave up 7 bases and J gave up 0 bases, with 10 bases separating them. The CDR3 is 14 residues long. The CDR3 sequence: CAFAPDSGANVLTF. CDR3 nucleotide sequence: TGTGCCTTCGCCCCGGACTCTGGGGCCAACGTCCTGACTTTC.

The rearrangement links TRBV4-1 to TRBJ2-3; 7 positions match TRBD2. From germline, CDR1 is MGHRA and CDR2 YSYEKL. The CDR3 spans 16 residues. The trim removed 1 base at V and 2 bases at J, leaving 6 bases unmatched. Written as DNA, the CDR3 is TGCGCCAGCAGCCAAGCAGTAGCGGGTGTCACAGATACGCAGTATTTT. Its translation: CASSQAVAGVTDTQYF.

The rearrangement joins TRBV2 to TRBJ2-3; D uncertain. V gave up 4 bases and J gave up 2 bases, with 7 bases separating them. Germline CDR1 and CDR2: SNHLY and FYNNEI. This CDR3 has 13 residues. The CDR3 coding sequence is TGTGCCAGCAGTGCAGCATACACAGATACGCAGTATTTT. As protein: CASSAAYTDTQYF. The whole variable domain, remainder taken from reference TRBV2 and TRBJ2-3, is EPEVTQTPSHQVTQMGQEVILRCVPISNHLYFYWYRQILGQKVEFLVSFYNNEISEKSEIFDDQFSVERPDGSNFTLKIRSTKLEDSAMYFCASSAAYTDTQYFGPGTRLTVL.

The rearrangement links TRBV2 to TRBJ2-5; TRBD2 agrees at 12 bases. The CDR3 totals 17 residues. J was trimmed by 4 bases and V by 4 bases; bases with no gene match: 10. The germline V gene has CDR1 SNHLY and CDR2 FYNNEI. The CDR3, as DNA: TGTGCCAGCAGTGGAGTAAGAGGACTAGCGGGAACAGAGACCCAGTACTTC. This codes for CASSGVRGLAGTETQYF.

The chain has TRBV28 and TRBJ1-4, with 7 bases lining up with TRBD1. The length of the CDR3 is 14 residues. Unmatched junction bases numbered 8, after V lost 5 bases and J lost 8 bases. The germline V gene has CDR1 MDHEN and CDR2 SYDVKM. In DNA, the CDR3 is TGTGCCAGCAGTCAAGGGGGCGGCCTGGAAAAACTGTTTTTT. It encodes CASSQGGGLEKLFF. Combining the CDR3 with reference TRBV28 and TRBJ1-4 gives the whole variable domain DVKVTQSSRYLVKRTGEKVFLECVQDMDHENMFWYRQDPGLGLRLIYFSYDVKMKEKGDIPEGYSVSREKKERFSLILESASTNQTSMYLCASSQGGGLEKLFFGSGTQLSVL.

V is TRBV19 and J is TRBJ1-2; tentatively, D is TRBD1 (6 bases). Trimming stripped 11 bases from V and 4 bases from J, with 17 bases between. Germline CDR1 reads LNHDA; CDR2 reads SQIVND (reference sequence). CDR3 size: 13 residues. The CDR3 DNA sequence: TGTGCCGCAGGGGAGTTTAAGGGCTATGGCTACACCTTC. The encoded protein is CAAGEFKGYGYTF.

The chain recombines TRBV4-3 with TRBJ2-3; 7 nucleotides line up with TRBD2. This CDR3 has 18 residues. V lost 0 bases, J lost 2 bases, and 11 bases stayed unmatched. Germline V gene lookup returns CDR1 LGHNA and CDR2 YSLEER. The CDR3 region is CASSQDYQGAGLTDTQYF. The DNA for the CDR3 is TGCGCCAGCAGCCAAGATTACCAAGGAGCGGGACTCACAGATACGCAGTATTTT.

Regarding this clone: Other DNA sequences in the sample encode the same CDR3. This chain uses TRBV5-1 with TRBJ2-7, with 9 bases fitting TRBD1. The germline V gene has CDR1 SGHRS and CDR2 YFSETQ. CDR3 length: 14 residues. V lost 0 bases, J lost 6 bases, and 4 bases stayed unmatched. CDR3 sequence: CASSLEGQGGEQYF. DNA for the CDR3: TGCGCCAGCAGCTTGGAGGGACAGGGTGGCGAGCAGTACTTC.

The V and J genes are TRBV6-1 and TRBJ2-2; 11 bases are shared with TRBD1. J lost 6 bases, V lost 6 bases, and 9 bases had no gene match. CDR1 and CDR2 from the germline V gene are MNHNS and SASEGT. This CDR3 spans 16 amino acids. DNA of the CDR3: TGTGCCAGCAGGGAACCGGGACAGGGGGTTGCCGGGGAGCTGTTTTTT. Translated: CASREPGQGVAGELFF.

The J gene is TRBJ2-3, the V gene TRBV5-1; 7 bases line up with TRBD2. V lost 7 bases and J lost 0; bases outside the gene matches: 11. This CDR3 is 16 amino acids long. In germline, CDR1 is SGHRS, CDR2 YFSETQ. The CDR3 coding sequence is TGCGCCAGCGGGGGTGCGGGACTAACTAGCACAGATACGCAGTATTTT. It is translated as CASGGAGLTSTDTQYF.

The chain joins TRBV6-1 to TRBJ2-7; 11 nucleotides line up with TRBD1. The V segment lost 5 bases and the J segment 2 bases; nucleotides outside the gene matches: 5. The germline V gene has CDR1 MNHNS and CDR2 SASEGT. The CDR3 is 15 residues long. This chain's CDR3 is CASSPGTGGTYEQYF. The CDR3 bases are TGTGCCAGCAGTCCCGGGACAGGGGGAACCTACGAGCAGTACTTC.